This T cell receptor (beta chain) appears in the sequencing data of a study of blood T cell repertoires in COVID-19 (TCRdb year 2020). Concerning the study at large: The collaborator samples originated in the United States, Italy and Spain and spanned the acute and convalescent phases of COVID-19. The material from the prospective study consisted of cDNA or gDNA derived from T cells, B-cell-depleted T cells, or PBMCs. Deeply sampled blood TCRbeta repertoires from subjects exposed to, actively infected with, or recovered from COVID-19 were included in the dataset. The repertoires were released in a freely available public database intended as a resource for research on the immune response to SARS-CoV-2. Samples came from the ongoing ImmuneRACE study (first 160 participants) plus 1,254 subjects from 6 global collaborators. Nearly every sample came with metadata listing a de-identified subject ID, COVID-19 status, age in years and sex. Where available, HLA class I and class II types were taken from metadata supplied by the sample provider and were not determined by assay-based typing. Study-level results and caveats: How much clinical and demographic metadata was included differed by source and by participant, and the metadata was provided uncurated.

TCRbeta CDR3 regions were amplified from genomic DNA by means of the immunoSEQ Assay, a bias-controlled multiplex PCR. For the original study's pipeline: Nucleated cell counts per sample were estimated from amplification of reference gene primers within the assay. Sequence reads were collapsed and filtered to measure the absolute abundance of every unique TCRbeta CDR3 rearrangement. For each sample, productive Simpson clonality was calculated as the square root of Simpson's diversity index across productive rearrangements. Not all clones reach the TCRdb copy of this immuneACCESS table, which keeps in-frame sequences only. Checked studies attribute under half of the gap to unresolved V genes and leave the rest unexplained. V, J and clone size are taken as reported in that table, and D and trimming were inferred from the DNA itself. This sample comprises over 100,000 clones, around four fifths of them detected only once. Approximately 7.9% of the sample comes from the top ten.

Trimming removed 5 bases from V and 1 base from J; the gene matches leave 3 bases unexplained. Including the terminal cysteine and phenylalanine, the CDR3 comprises 14 residues. Kept here is only the CDR3 DNA, which spans 42 bases and is read in frame from base 1. The germline V gene (reference sequence) gives CDR1 as MNHEY and CDR2 as SMNVEV. This clone has more than one count but fewer than ten. This clone's antigen is unknown. No base quality information exists; no much larger clone differs at one position. Each collaborating institution followed its own protocols to collect whole blood in K2EDTA tubes. For TCRbeta analysis, collaborators shipped samples in one of three forms: frozen whole blood, isolated PBMCs, or DNA extracted from either of those sample types.

Sequencing input: peripheral blood. The receptor's source is a man aged 70-80 years with acute or convalescent COVID-19. The chain is made from TRBV27 and TRBJ1-1; TRBD1 lines up with 8 middle nucleotides. The bases are TGTGCCAGCAGTGCCGGGACAGGGAACACTGAAGCTTTCTTT. Its coded protein is CASSAGTGNTEAFF.